The 13 T cell receptor beta chains in this list originate from one sample, sequenced in a study of response to subunit inactivated influenza vaccine. TCRdb independently ran MiXCR on the RT-PCR reads; one entry per CDR3 protein. The sample lists approximately 700,000 distinct CDR3 sequences; 11% to 15% were seen once. Source: PBMCs from blood, taken less than 15 days before vaccination. Receptor source: a middle-aged man who received an inactivated influenza vaccine.

This chain uses TRBV4-1 with TRBJ1-6, with 7 bases identical to TRBD1. Germline assignment: CDR1 MGHRA and CDR2 YSYEKL. V was pared by 4 bases and J by 7 bases, with 4 bases of the junction left unmatched. The CDR3 length is 14 residues. The CDR3 sequence is CASSPQGENSPLHF. DNA of the CDR3: TGCGCCAGCAGCCCCCAGGGGGAGAATTCACCCCTCCACTTT.

The table lists this clonotype with a few counts. V usage is TRBV6-5 and J usage is TRBJ2-2, with unresolved D. Germline CDR1 reads MNHEY; CDR2 reads SVGAGI. V was pared by 2 bases and J by 4 bases, with 5 bases between. This CDR3 has 13 amino acids. The CDR3 DNA reads TGTGCCAGCAGTTACGGCCCCACCGGGGAGCTGTTTTTT. As protein: CASSYGPTGELFF.

This clonotype was seen a handful of times. This chain connects TRBV9 to TRBJ2-7, with TRBD2 matching over 10 bases. This CDR3 comprises 15 residues. Germline-derived CDR1 and CDR2 are SGDLS and YYNGEE. With V trimmed by 0 bases and J by 7 bases, 7 bases remained unmatched. The CDR3: CASSVGSGGAEEQYF. The DNA for the CDR3 is TGTGCCAGCAGCGTAGGAAGCGGGGGGGCAGAAGAGCAGTACTTC.

This clonotype was observed a few times. CDR3: CARGPRGTGELFF. In DNA form, the CDR3 reads TGTGCCAGAGGACCCAGAGGGACCGGGGAGCTGTTTTTT. The chain couples TRBV2 to TRBJ2-2; maybe TRBD2 (5 bases). V was cut by 9 bases and J by 5 bases, with 13 bases left in between. This CDR3 spans 13 amino acids. Germline V CDR1 and CDR2: SNHLY, FYNNEI.

The sample holds a few counts of this clonotype. The J gene is TRBJ2-3, the V gene TRBV20-1; D is possibly TRBD1 or TRBD2 (6 bases each). Germline V gives CDR1 DFQATT, CDR2 SNEGSKA (reference sequence). The germline V and J ends were trimmed by 7 bases and 1 base, with 15 bases remaining between them. The CDR3 runs 14 residues. The CDR3, as DNA: TGCAGTGTCGGGGGCCACCTCGGCACAGATACGCAGTATTTT. Its translation is CSVGGHLGTDTQYF.

CDR3 protein: CASSLGLGRGTEAFF. DNA of the CDR3: TGTGCCAGCAGCTTAGGGTTAGGTCGGGGCACTGAAGCTTTCTTT. The V and J genes are TRBV7-9 and TRBJ1-1; no definite D call. The V end lost 1 base, the J end lost 4 bases, and 13 bases lay between the germline ends. CDR1 is SEHNR, CDR2 FQNEAQ, per germline (reference sequence). The CDR3 is 15 residues long. The complete variable domain, with remaining parts taken from reference TRBV7-9 and TRBJ1-1, reads DTGVSQNPRHKITKRGQNVTFRCDPISEHNRLYWYRQTLGQGPEFLTYFQNEAQLEKSRLLSDRFSAERPKGSFSTLEIQRTEQGDSAMYLCASSLGLGRGTEAFFGQGTRLTVV.

The chain has TRBV3-1 and TRBJ1-1, with a possible D match to TRBD1 (5 bases). Deletions cut 5 bases from V and 7 bases from J, with 11 bases between. The length of the CDR3 is 12 residues. The V gene's germline CDR1 is LGHDT and CDR2 YNNKEL (reference sequence). CDR3 DNA sequence: TGTGCCAGCAGCTTGACAGACTATGAAGCTTTCTTT. Its protein is CASSLTDYEAFF.

The rearrangement joins TRBV7-9 to TRBJ2-5; 14 bases are shared with TRBD2. J lost 5 bases, V lost 5 bases, and 10 bases had no gene match. Germline V gives CDR1 SEHNR, CDR2 FQNEAQ (reference sequence). The CDR3 is made up of 17 amino acids. The CDR3 protein is CASSPGTSGRVEETQYF. In DNA, the CDR3 is TGTGCCAGCAGCCCCGGGACTAGCGGGAGAGTAGAGGAGACCCAGTACTTC. The complete variable domain, with remaining parts taken from reference TRBV7-9 and TRBJ2-5, reads DTGVSQNPRHKITKRGQNVTFRCDPISEHNRLYWYRQTLGQGPEFLTYFQNEAQLEKSRLLSDRFSAERPKGSFSTLEIQRTEQGDSAMYLCASSPGTSGRVEETQYFGPGTRLLVL.

A few counts support this clonotype. The CDR3 DNA follows: TGTGCCAGCAGTCACTCAAGGACTAGCGGGTACAATGAGCAGTTCTTC. It codes for CASSHSRTSGYNEQFF. V usage is TRBV27 and J usage is TRBJ2-1, with 11 bases identical to TRBD2. The V and J ends lost 5 bases and 4 bases, in that order; junction bases with no gene match: 7. CDR1 and CDR2 (germline): MNHEY, SMNVEV (reference sequence). This CDR3 spans 16 amino acids.

This clonotype was detected ten times or more. This chain links TRBV29-1 with TRBJ1-4, with TRBD1 matching over 7 bases. V lost 4 bases and J lost 8; bases outside the gene matches: 7. The CDR3 runs to 13 residues. Germline CDR1 reads SQVTM; CDR2 reads ANQGSEA. The CDR3 sequence: CSVGQGRGEKLFF. In DNA form, the CDR3 reads TGCAGCGTTGGACAGGGCCGAGGGGAAAAACTGTTTTTT.

The CDR3 nucleotides read TGTGCCAGCAGTTTAGGTCCCGGAATTAATCAGCCCCAGCATTTT. The encoded protein is CASSLGPGINQPQHF. The chain uses TRBV12-3 or TRBV12-4 and TRBJ1-5; no clear D gene. V dropped 1 base and J dropped 4 bases, with 11 bases sitting between them. CDR3 length: 15 residues.

This clonotype occurred many times. The rearrangement links TRBV29-1 to TRBJ1-1, with 7 nucleotides matching TRBD1. V shed 6 bases, J shed 6 bases, and the junction held 7 bases outside the gene matches. CDR3 length: 12 amino acids. Germline V CDR1 and CDR2: SQVTM, ANQGSEA. The CDR3 DNA reads as TGCAGCGTCGGTCAGGGGGTCGCTGAAGCTTTCTTT. Translated: CSVGQGVAEAFF.

This clonotype was detected only a few times. The chain has TRBV5-5 and TRBJ2-2, with 7 nucleotides matching TRBD1. V was clipped by 4 bases and J by 1 base; unmatched bases: 7. This CDR3 is 16 amino acids long. Germline assignment: CDR1 SGHKS and CDR2 YYEKEE (reference sequence). This chain's CDR3 is CASSVDRVENTGELFF. CDR3 DNA: TGTGCCAGCAGCGTCGACAGGGTCGAGAACACCGGGGAGCTGTTTTTT.